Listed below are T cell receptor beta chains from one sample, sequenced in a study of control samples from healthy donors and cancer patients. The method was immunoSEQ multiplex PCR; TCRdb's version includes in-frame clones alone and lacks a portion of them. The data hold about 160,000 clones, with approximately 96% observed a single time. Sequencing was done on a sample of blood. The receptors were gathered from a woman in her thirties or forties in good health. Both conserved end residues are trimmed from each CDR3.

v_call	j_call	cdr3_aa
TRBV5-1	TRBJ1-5	ASSLDPGQGHQPQH
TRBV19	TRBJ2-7	ASSEQGAGSYEQY
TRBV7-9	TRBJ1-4	ASSFRQGLNEKLF
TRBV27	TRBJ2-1	ASSLAGTRKHNEQF
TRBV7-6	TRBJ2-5	ASSEGGGRETQY
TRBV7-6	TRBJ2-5	ASSSRSRSHQETQY
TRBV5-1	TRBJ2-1	ASSLTGIQLPSYNEQF
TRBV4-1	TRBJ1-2	ASSLQPEANYGYT
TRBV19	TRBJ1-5	ATLGVQGGNQPQH
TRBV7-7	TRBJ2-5	ASSDSGAQETQY
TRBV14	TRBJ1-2	ASSLDRGYGYT
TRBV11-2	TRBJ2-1	ASSLVLREREQF
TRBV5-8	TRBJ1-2	ASSLDTKVGGYT
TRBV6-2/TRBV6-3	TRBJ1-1	ASSYVGSTEAF
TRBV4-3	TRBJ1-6	ASSQLKGQGNSPLH
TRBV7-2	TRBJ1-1	ASSNTGNTEAF
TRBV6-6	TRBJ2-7	ASRDGLAGPYEQY
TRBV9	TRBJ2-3	ASSVVPLAGDTQY
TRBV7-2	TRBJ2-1	ASSGGQGRGNEQF
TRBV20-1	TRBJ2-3	SASSSGITDTQY
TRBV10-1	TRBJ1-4	ASSGTGDEKLF
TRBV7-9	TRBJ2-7	ASTTATRNYEQY